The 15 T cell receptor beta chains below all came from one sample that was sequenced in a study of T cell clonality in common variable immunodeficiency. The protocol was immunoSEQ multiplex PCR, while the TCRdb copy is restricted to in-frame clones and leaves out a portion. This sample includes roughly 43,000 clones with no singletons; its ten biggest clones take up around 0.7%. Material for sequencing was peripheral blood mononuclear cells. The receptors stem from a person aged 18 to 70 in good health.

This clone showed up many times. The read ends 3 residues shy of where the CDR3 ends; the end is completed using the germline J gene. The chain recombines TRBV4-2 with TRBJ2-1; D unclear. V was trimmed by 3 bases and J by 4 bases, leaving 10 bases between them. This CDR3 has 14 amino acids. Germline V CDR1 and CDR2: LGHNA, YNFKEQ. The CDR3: CASSHPRSYNEQFF. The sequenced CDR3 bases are TGTGCCAGCAGCCACCCAAGGTCTTACAATGAG.

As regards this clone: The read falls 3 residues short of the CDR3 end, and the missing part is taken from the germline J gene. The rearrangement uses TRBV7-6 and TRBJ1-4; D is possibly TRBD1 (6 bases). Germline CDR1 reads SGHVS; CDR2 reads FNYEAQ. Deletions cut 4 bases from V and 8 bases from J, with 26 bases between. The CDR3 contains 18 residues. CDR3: CASSSGHPGQIPNEKLFF. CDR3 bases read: TGTGCCAGCAGCTCTGGTCATCCGGGACAAATTCCCAACGAAAAA.

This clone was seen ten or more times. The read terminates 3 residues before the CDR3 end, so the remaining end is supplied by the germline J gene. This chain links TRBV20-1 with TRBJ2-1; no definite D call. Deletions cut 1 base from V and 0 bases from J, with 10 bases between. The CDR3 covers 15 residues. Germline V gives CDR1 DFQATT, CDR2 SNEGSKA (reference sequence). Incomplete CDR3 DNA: TGCAGTGCTAGAGTTCTAACGAGCTCCTACAATGAG. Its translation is CSARVLTSSYNE. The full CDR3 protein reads CSARVLTSSYNEQFF.

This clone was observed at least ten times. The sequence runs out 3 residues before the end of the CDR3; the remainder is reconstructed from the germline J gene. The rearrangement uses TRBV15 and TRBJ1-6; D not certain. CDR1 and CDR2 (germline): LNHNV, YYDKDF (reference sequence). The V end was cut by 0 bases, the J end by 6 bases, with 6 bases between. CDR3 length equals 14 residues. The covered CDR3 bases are TGTGCCACCAGCAGAGATGGCCGTAATTCACCC. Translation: CATSRDGRNSP. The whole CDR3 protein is CATSRDGRNSPLHF.

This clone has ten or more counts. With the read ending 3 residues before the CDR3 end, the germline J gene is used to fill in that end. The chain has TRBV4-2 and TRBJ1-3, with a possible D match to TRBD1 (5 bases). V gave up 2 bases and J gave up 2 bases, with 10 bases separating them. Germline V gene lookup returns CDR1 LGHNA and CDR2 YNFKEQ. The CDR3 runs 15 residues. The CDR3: CASSQQGVAGNTIYF. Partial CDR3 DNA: TGTGCCAGCAGCCAACAGGGAGTCGCTGGAAACACC.

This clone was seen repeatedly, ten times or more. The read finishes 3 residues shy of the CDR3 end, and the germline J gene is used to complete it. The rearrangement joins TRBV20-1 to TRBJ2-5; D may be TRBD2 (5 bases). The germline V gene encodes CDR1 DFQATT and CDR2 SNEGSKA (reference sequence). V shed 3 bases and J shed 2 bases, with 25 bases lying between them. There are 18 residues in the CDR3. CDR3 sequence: CSASQVPADRRGQETQYF. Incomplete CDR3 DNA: TGCAGTGCTAGCCAAGTCCCAGCGGACCGACGGGGACAAGAGACC.

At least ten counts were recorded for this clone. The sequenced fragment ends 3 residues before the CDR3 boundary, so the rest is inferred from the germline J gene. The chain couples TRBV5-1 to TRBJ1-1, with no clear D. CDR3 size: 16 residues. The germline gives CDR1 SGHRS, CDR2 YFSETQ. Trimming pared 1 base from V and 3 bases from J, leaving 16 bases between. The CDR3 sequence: CASSLSALRGDTEAFF. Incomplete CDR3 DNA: TGCGCCAGCAGCTTGAGTGCGCTCCGGGGTGACACTGAA.

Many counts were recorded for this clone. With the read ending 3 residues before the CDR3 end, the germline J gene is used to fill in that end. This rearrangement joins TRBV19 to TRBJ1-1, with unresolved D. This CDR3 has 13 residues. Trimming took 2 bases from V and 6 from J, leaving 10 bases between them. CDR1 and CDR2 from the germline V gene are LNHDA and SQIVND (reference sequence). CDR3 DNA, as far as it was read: TGTGCCAGTAGTATAAATAGGGTTGCTGAA. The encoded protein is CASSINRVAE. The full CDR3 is CASSINRVAEAFF.

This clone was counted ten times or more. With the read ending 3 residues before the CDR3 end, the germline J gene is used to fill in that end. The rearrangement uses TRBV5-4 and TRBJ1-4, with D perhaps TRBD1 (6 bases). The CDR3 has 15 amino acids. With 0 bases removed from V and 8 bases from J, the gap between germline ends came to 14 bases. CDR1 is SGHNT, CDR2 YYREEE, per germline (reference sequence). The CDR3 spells CASSLEGGRGEKLFF. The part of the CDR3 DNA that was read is TGTGCCAGCAGCTTGGAAGGGGGTAGAGGGGAAAAA.

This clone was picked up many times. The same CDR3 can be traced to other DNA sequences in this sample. The CDR3 spells CASNYLNTEAFF. The sequenced part of the CDR3 DNA is TGTGCCAGCAACTACTTGAACACTGAA. The chain uses TRBV5-6 and TRBJ1-1; D unclear. The read ends 3 residues early relative to the CDR3; the germline J gene fills the gap. The V end was cut by 6 bases, the J end by 0 bases, with 6 bases between. The CDR3 length is 12 residues. CDR1 SGHDT and CDR2 YYEEEE come from the germline V gene.

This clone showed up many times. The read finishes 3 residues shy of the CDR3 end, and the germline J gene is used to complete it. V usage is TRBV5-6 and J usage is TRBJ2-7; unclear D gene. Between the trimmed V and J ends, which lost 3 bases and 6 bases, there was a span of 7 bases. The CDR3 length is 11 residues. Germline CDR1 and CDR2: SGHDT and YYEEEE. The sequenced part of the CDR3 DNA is TGTGCCAGCAGCTGGTCCGGCGAG. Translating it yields CASSWSGE. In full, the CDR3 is CASSWSGEQYF.

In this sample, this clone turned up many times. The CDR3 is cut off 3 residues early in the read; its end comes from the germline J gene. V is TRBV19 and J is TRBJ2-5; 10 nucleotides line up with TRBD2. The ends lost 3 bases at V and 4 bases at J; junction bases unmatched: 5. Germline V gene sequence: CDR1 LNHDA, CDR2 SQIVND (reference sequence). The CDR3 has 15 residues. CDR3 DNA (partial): TGTGCCAGTAGTATTACTAGCGGGATTTCAGAGACC. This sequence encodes CASSITSGISET. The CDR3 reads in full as CASSITSGISETQYF.

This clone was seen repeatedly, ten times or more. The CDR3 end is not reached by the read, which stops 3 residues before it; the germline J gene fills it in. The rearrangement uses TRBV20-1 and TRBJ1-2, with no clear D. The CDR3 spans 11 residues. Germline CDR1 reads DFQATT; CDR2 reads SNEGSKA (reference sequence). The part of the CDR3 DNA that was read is TGCAGTGCTAGAGCGGGTCCACGC. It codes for CSARAGPR. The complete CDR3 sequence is CSARAGPRYTF.

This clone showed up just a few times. CDR3 DNA, as far as it was read: TGTGCCAGCAGCTCTACAGGAGGAACTGTCGTCCTCTACGAG. Translation: CASSSTGGTVVLYE. From start to end, the CDR3 is CASSSTGGTVVLYEQYF. V is TRBV7-8 and J is TRBJ2-7, with D perhaps given as TRBD1 or TRBD2 (5 bases each). The CDR3 end is not reached by the read, which stops 3 residues before it; the germline J gene fills it in. The V and J ends lost 4 bases and 3 bases respectively, with 22 bases between them. Germline values: CDR1 SGHVS, CDR2 FQNEAQ. The CDR3 spans 17 residues.

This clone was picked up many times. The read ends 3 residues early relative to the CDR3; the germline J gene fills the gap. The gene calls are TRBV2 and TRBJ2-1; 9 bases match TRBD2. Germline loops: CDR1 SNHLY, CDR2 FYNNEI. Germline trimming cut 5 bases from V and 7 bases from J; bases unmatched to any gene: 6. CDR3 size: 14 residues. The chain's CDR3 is CASSPGLAENEQFF. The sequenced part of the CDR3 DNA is TGTGCCAGCAGTCCGGGACTAGCCGAGAATGAG.